This TCR beta chain is drawn from a study of T-cell memory formation after mild COVID-19. Germline V lookup: CDR1 DFQATT, CDR2 SNEGSKA (reference sequence). V shed 6 bases, J shed 3 bases, and the junction held 7 bases outside the gene matches. The CDR3 loop spans 14 amino acids. Sample barcodes and UMIs were carried by the TCR alpha and TCR beta cDNA libraries that 5'RACE generated with constant-segment primers. TCRdb re-called the 5' RACE reads with MiXCR, one entry per CDR3 protein. Seen here are approximately 250,000 distinct CDR3 sequences, 16% observed once, and the top ten hold around 20%. The sample comprised PBMCs or a T cell subset sorted from them (not recorded which). The source is a man aged 18 to 29 who had mild COVID-19 (a few samples of this study predate the infection). Cell type and time point are not known. V and J are TRBV20-1 and TRBJ1-1; TRBD1 aligns across 10 bases. Here the CDR3 DNA reads TGCAGTGCGAAGACCGGGACAGGGGACACTGAAGCTTTCTTT. Translated: CSAKTGTGDTEAFF.